This TCR beta chain comes out of a study of graft-versus-host responses after intestinal transplantation. A single count supports this clone. The target antigen is unknown. J lost 8 bases, V lost 0 bases, and 7 bases had no gene match. This CDR3 has 17 amino acids. Germline loops: CDR1 SGHTS, CDR2 YDEGEE. General study findings and limits: Recipient marrow showed GvH clones, some seen first in ileum or blood.

The data were produced by immunoSEQ multiplex PCR, yet TCRdb's version contains in-frame clones alone and is incomplete. The sample lists some 81,000 clones, approximately 88% seen once, with 0.3% to 0.4% in the top ten. The chain employs TRBV5-8 and TRBJ2-1, with 14 bases matching TRBD2. The origin of this receptor is a human donor who received an intestinal transplant. The input for sequencing was unstimulated CD4+ T cells sorted from spleen or lymph node cells, taken before intestinal transplant. The CDR3 nucleotides read TGTGCCAGCAGCTTGGGTAAGGGACTAGCGGGAGTGGATGAGCAGTTCTTC. Protein product: CASSLGKGLAGVDEQFF.